This TCR beta chain was identified during a study of shared clonotypes between healthy human individuals. An assay was performed, and its level was deep. Sequencing was performed with immunoSEQ multiplex PCR; in TCRdb, only in-frame clones are kept and a portion is missing. Of about a million clones in the sample, 76% are singletons; the top ten hold nearly 1.5%. About this clone: Its specificity is unknown. This specimen includes other DNA sequences encoding the same CDR3.

Germline loops: CDR1 LNHNV, CDR2 YYDKDF (reference sequence). CDR3 length: 13 amino acids. V was clipped by 0 bases and J by 6 bases, with 6 bases between them. Study-level points and caveats: Some clonotypes were shared by all four sorted-subset donors, while others were not shared. The non-shared ones had lower generation probabilities than the shared ones.

The sample comprised memory CD4+ T cells sorted from blood. The sample's subset: CD45RA-negative fraction. The chain is built from TRBV15 and TRBJ2-1; no clear D gene. The sequence was collected from a young man in good health. The CDR3 here is CATSRDRANEQFF. The DNA of the CDR3 is TGTGCCACCAGCAGAGATCGGGCCAATGAGCAGTTCTTC.